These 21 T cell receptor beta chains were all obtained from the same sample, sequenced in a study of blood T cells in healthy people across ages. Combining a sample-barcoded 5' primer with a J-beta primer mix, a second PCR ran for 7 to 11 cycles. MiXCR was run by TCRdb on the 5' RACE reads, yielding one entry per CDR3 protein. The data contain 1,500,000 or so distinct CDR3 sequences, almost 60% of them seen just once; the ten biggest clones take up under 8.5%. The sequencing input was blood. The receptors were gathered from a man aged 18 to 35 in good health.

The CDR3 sequence: CASRQIGGETQYF. CDR3 DNA sequence: TGTGCCAGCAGACAAATCGGGGGAGAGACCCAGTACTTC. The chain combines TRBV7-9 with TRBJ2-7; weak D call: TRBD2 (6 bases). The J call is in doubt because the DNA end fits TRBJ2-5 better. This CDR3 spans 13 amino acids. Germline V lookup: CDR1 SEHNR, CDR2 FQNEAQ (reference sequence).

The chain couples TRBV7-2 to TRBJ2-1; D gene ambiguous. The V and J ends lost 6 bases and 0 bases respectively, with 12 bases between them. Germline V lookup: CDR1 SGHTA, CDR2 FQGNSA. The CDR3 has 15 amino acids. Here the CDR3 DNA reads TGTGCCAGCAGGATCCGACTGAGCTCCTACAATGAGCAGTTCTTC. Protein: CASRIRLSSYNEQFF.

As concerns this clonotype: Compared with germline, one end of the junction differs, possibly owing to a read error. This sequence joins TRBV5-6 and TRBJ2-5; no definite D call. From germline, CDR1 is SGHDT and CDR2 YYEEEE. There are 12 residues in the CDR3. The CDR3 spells CASSIESETQYF. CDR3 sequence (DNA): TGCGCCAGCAGCATCGAGTCGGAGACCCAGTACTTC.

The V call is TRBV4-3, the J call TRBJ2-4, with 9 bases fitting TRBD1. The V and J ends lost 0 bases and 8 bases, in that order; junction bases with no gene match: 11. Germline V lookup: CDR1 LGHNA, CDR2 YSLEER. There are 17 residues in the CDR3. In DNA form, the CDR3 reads TGCGCCAGCAGCCAAGATAAGGGACAGGGAACGGGGGACATTCAGTACTTC. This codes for CASSQDKGQGTGDIQYF.

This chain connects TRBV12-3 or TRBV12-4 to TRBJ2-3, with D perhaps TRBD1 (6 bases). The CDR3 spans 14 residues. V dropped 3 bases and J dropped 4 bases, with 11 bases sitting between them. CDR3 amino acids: CASSLTGVADTQYF. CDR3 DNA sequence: TGTGCCAGCAGTTTGACAGGTGTTGCAGATACGCAGTATTTT.

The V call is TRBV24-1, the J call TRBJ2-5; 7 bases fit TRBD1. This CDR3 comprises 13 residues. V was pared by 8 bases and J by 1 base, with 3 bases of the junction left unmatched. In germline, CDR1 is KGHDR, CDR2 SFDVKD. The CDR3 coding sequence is TGTGCCACCAACAGGGGAAGCCAAGAGACCCAGTACTTC. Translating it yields CATNRGSQETQYF.

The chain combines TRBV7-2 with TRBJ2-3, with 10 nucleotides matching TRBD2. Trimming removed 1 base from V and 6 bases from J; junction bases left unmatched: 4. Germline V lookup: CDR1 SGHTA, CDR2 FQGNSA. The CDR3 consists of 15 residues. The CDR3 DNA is TGTGCCAGCAGCTTAGGGAATAGCGGGGGGGATACGCAGTATTTT. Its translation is CASSLGNSGGDTQYF.

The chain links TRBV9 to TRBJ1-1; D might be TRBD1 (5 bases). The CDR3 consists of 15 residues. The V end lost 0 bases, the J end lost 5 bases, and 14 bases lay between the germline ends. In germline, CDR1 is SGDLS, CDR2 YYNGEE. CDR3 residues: CASSVGGREQTEAFF. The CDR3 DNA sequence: TGTGCCAGCAGCGTAGGGGGCAGGGAGCAGACTGAAGCTTTCTTT. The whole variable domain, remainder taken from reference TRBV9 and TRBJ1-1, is DSGVTQTPKHLITATGQRVTLRCSPRSGDLSVYWYQQSLDQGLQFLIQYYNGEERAKGNILERFSAQQFPDLHSELNLSSLELGDSALYFCASSVGGREQTEAFFGQGTRLTVV.

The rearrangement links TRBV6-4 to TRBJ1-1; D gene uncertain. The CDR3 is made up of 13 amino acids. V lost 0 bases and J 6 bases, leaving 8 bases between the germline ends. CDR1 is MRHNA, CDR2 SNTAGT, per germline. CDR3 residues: CASSDSNQAEAFF. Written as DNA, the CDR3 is TGTGCCAGCAGTGACTCGAACCAGGCTGAAGCTTTCTTT.

The CDR3 is CASSGVRGNTEAFF. CDR3 DNA sequence: TGTGCCAGCAGTGGGGTTCGGGGAAACACTGAAGCTTTCTTT. The V gene is TRBV2, the J gene TRBJ1-1, with unresolved D. CDR3 length: 14 amino acids. CDR1 and CDR2 (germline): SNHLY, FYNNEI. Deletions cut 4 bases from V and 2 bases from J, with 11 bases between. Filled out from reference TRBV2 and TRBJ1-1, the complete variable domain reads EPEVTQTPSHQVTQMGQEVILRCVPISNHLYFYWYRQILGQKVEFLVSFYNNEISEKSEIFDDQFSVERPDGSNFTLKIRSTKLEDSAMYFCASSGVRGNTEAFFGQGTRLTVV.

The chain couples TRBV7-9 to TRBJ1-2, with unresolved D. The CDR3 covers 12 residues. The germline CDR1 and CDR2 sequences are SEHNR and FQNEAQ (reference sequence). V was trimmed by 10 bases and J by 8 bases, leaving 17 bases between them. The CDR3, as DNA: TGTGCCACCCCTTCCCCCCTTGTGGGCTACACCTTC. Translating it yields CATPSPLVGYTF.

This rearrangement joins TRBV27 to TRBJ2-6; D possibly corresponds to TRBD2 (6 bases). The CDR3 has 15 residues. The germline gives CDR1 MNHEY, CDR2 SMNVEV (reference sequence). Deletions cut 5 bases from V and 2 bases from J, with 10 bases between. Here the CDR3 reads CASSRRGTGANVLTF. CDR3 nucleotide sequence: TGTGCCAGCAGTCGGCGGGGTACTGGGGCCAACGTCCTGACTTTC.

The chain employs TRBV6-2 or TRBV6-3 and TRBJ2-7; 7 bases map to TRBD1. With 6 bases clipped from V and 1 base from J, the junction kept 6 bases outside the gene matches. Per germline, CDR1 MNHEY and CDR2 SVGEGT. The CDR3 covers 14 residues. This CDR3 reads CASRKTGKSYEQYF. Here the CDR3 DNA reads TGTGCCAGCAGGAAGACAGGGAAATCCTACGAGCAGTACTTC.

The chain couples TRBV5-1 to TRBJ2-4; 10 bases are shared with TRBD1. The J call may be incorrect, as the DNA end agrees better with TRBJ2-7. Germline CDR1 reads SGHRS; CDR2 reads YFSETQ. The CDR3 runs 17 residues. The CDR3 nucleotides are TGCGCCAGCAGCTCATCCTCCGGGACAGGGGAGCCATACGAGCAGTACTTC. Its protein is CASSSSSGTGEPYEQYF.

The CDR3 sequence is CSESGRGRTDTQYF. CDR3 DNA: TGCAGTGAAAGTGGGAGGGGTAGGACAGATACGCAGTATTTT. The V gene is TRBV20-1, the J gene TRBJ2-3, with 7 nucleotides matching TRBD2. Germline loops: CDR1 DFQATT, CDR2 SNEGSKA (reference sequence). The CDR3 is made up of 14 amino acids. V dropped 7 bases and J dropped 3; count of bases not matched to a gene: 10.

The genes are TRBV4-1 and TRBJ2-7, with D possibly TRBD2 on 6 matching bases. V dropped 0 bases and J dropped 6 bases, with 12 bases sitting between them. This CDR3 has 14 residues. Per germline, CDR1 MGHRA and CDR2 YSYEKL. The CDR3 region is CASSQDESGVEQYF. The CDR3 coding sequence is TGCGCCAGCAGCCAAGATGAGTCGGGGGTCGAGCAGTACTTC.

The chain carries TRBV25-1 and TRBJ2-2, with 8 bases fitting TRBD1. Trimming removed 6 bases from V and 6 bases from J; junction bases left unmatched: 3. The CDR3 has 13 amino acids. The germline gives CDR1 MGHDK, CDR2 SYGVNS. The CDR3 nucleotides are TGTGCCAGCAGGGACAGGGTGGCCGGGGAGCTGTTTTTT. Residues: CASRDRVAGELFF.

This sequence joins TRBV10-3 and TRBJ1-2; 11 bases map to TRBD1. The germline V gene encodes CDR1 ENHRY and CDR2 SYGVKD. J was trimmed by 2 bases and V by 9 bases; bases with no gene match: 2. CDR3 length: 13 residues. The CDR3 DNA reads TGTGCCATTGGGACAGGGGGGAACTATGGCTACACCTTC. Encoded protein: CAIGTGGNYGYTF.

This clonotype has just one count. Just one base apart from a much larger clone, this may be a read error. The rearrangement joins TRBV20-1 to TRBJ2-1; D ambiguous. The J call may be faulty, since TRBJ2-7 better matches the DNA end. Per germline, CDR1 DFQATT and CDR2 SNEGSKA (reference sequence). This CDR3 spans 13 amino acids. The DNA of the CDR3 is TGCAGTGCTAGCCCTCAAACATACAATGAGCAGTACTTC. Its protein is CSASPQTYNEQYF.

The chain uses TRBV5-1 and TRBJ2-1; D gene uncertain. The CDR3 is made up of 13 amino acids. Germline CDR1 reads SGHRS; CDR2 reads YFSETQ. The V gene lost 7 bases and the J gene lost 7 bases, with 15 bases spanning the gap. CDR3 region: CASPVVWGNEQFF. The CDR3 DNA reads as TGCGCCAGCCCAGTAGTATGGGGAAATGAGCAGTTCTTC.

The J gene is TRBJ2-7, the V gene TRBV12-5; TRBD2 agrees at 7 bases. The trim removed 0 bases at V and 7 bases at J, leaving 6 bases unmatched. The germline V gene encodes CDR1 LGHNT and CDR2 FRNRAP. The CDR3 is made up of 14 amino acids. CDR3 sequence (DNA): TGTGCTAGTGGTTTGGTAGGGAGGGCCGATGAGCAGTACTTC. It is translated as CASGLVGRADEQYF.